The entry below describes one T cell receptor beta chain. The target of this receptor is not known. Library preparation employed the immunoSEQ multiplex PCR assay. A mixture of 60 forward primers for TCR Vbeta segments and 13 reverse primers for TCR Jbeta segments was used in the multiplex PCR. The CDR3 region of rearranged TCR beta genes was amplified from genomic DNA by a multiplex PCR assay. The amplified TCR beta libraries were sequenced on the Illumina HiSeq System as 87-base-pair reads. Processing in the source paper ran as follows. A later analysis counted about 76 million unique TCR beta chains across the 700 or so repertoires, and roughly 11 million of these chains were shared by at least two donors. A nearest-neighbor algorithm error-corrected the raw reads and collapsed the reads into unique sequences, merging closely related sequences to remove PCR and sequencing errors. To assign V, D and J gene segments, CDR3 sequences were aligned to IMGT reference sequences. Each retained sequence needed at least a six-nucleotide match to both a V gene segment and a J gene segment. A rearrangement counted as productive if the CDR3 had no stop codons and remained in frame with V and J, and every other rearrangement counted as non-productive. Following IMGT convention, CDR3 was defined as the stretch from the second conserved V-encoded cysteine to the conserved J-encoded phenylalanine. In an earlier analysis of roughly 580 of the donors, sequences lacking an unambiguous match to a single V gene segment were excluded. An earlier analysis of several hundred of the donors called V segments functional above 56.7% productive rearrangements and segregating when the between-donor standard deviation exceeded 5%. A statistical classification framework was built to diagnose cytomegalovirus status from the catalog of TCR beta chain sequences. V and J gene assignment, in a later analysis, came from comparing TCR nucleotide sequences with IMGT/GENE-DB human TR gene sequences. In a later analysis, CDR3 sequences and most-parsimonious VDJ recombination scenarios were assigned using the TCRdist pipeline. In a later analysis, each TCR beta chain was defined by its CDR3 amino acid sequence together with its V-gene family, and reads lacking a unique V-gene family were excluded. As a way to deal with suspected cross-contamination and a sequencing artifact, a later analysis dropped 450 to 700 nucleotide sequences that were highly shared and had low generation probability. In a later analysis, a clonal expansion index for each public chain was calculated from normalized within-repertoire ranks of inferred template counts. Generation probabilities in a later analysis came from a VDJ recombination model fitted to out-of-frame rearrangements, and those results were checked against IGoR. A later analysis scored TCR-TCR, TCR-HLA and TCR-CMV co-occurrence with hypergeometric tests, applying a repertoire-size bias correction to TCR pairs. In a later analysis, false discovery rates were estimated by permuting HLA or CMV assignments 20 times. A later analysis grouped co-occurring TCRs with DBSCAN, adding TCRdist sequence similarity when clustering within HLA-allele-positive subsets. Repertoires with fewer than 30,000 or more than 120,000 public chains were left out of co-occurrence clustering, as were five repertoires with anomalous nucleotide sharing. TCRdb obtained this table from immuneACCESS and retained in-frame rearrangements with V and J assigned. These tables miss some clones; where compared with another copy, unresolved V genes account for less than half of the shortfall, and the remainder is unexplained. V and J calls and clone size are given by that table; D and trimming were obtained from the DNA. The sample table holds some 150,000 clones. The top ten constitute about 2.2% of the sample.

In total, over 600 healthy bone marrow donors made up the cohort. Cohort members were all nominally healthy when sampled, although unrecorded immune exposures were likely present. The donor was CMV seronegative and belonged to the group of more than 300 seronegative cohort members. A peripheral blood sample was provided by each donor, and peripheral blood mononuclear cells were used for TCR beta sequencing. The Qiagen DNeasy Blood Extraction Kit was used to extract genomic DNA from the blood cell samples. The CDR3 numbers 17 residues from cysteine through phenylalanine. The entry retains the CDR3 DNA only, 51 bases that are in frame from base 1. V lost 5 bases and J lost 7 bases, and the count of bases not matched to a germline gene is 16. Via the germline V gene, CDR1 is SGHNT and CDR2 YENEEA. This specimen belongs to a study of cytomegalovirus exposure and HLA in healthy donors (dated 2017 in TCRdb). Regarding the complete study: An earlier analysis of roughly 500 of the donors reported 276 Gb of sequence data and 95 million to 140 million unique TCR beta sequences obtained from approximately 180 million T cells. An early release covering 500 to 750 HLA-typed donors comprised roughly 300 gigabases of sequencing data and tens of millions of unique TCR sequences. Of the 398 genotyped donors, around 81% fell in the genetic ancestry cluster associated with self-reported Caucasian donors. The study aimed to test whether cataloging public T cell receptors could reveal signatures of past pathogen exposure. Using immunosequencing, the study profiled T cell repertoires from 666 subjects and related those repertoires to cytomegalovirus serostatus. Besides the first cohort of around 670 subjects, a separate validation cohort made up of some 110 different subjects was used. High-throughput TCR immunosequencing, statistical association of individual TCRs with disease status, and machine learning were combined to predict cytomegalovirus infection status. To study patterns of TCR occurrence, a later analysis re-analyzed previously published TCR beta repertoires from under 750 donors and added high-resolution HLA genotyping. In the later analysis, no new phenotypic data were used to find candidate immune exposures; instead, reliance was placed on TCR beta sequences and their occurrence across donors. An earlier analysis of several hundred of the donors applied high-throughput TCR beta sequencing to assess whether each TCR beta V gene segment acted as functional or pseudogenic. Alongside the repertoire data, information on donor age, sex, ethnicity and CMV serostatus was compiled. In a later genetic analysis, genome-wide SNP genotypes for about three fifths of the roughly 670 donors were used, and that subset was treated as a discovery cohort. All discovery cohort repertoires had been generated on a single sequencing platform. HLA typing included class I and class II loci at four-digit resolution. The number of typed donors differed by locus: roughly 629-630 for A, B, C, DRB1 and DQB1; 522 for DQA1; approximately 600 for DPA1; and about 450 for DPB1. Roughly 5 DR-DQ haplotypes were handled as single units for association and clustering, since linkage in the cohort was strong. Across 300 to 500 genotyped donors of the cohort, an average of approximately 220,000 unique TCR beta nucleotide sequences per donor were sequenced, and 15% to 20% of those sequences were non-productive. Results and caveats for the whole study, not just this receptor: In this cohort, only TCR beta chains were sequenced, and detectable features were limited by the absence of alpha or paired-chain data. A later genetic analysis reported fewer N-insertions in productive TCRs among donors in an Asian-associated ancestry cluster than the approximately 700-donor mean. At a false discovery rate of 0.05, a later analysis linked 15,000 to 20,000 TCR beta sequences to specific HLA alleles. According to a later analysis, TCR association rates differed among HLA loci, with DRB1 alleles showing the most associated TCRs and HLA-C alleles showing the fewest. Most TCR sequences were seen in very few donors, while some public TCRs were found in many individuals. Three of the identified cytomegalovirus-associated TCR beta chains were confirmed in vitro to be specific for cytomegalovirus antigens. Because counts were too low, roughly 16 rarely observed V segments, including chromosome 9 orphons, were excluded from the earlier analysis of under 650 of the donors. A cluster of highly shared sequence variants was judged likely to be a technical artifact of the sequencing pipeline. CMV serostatus was the only immune exposure information available for the cohort. A later analysis found that most CMV-associated TCR beta chains appeared HLA-restricted, with HLA associations seemingly driven largely by CMV exposure. Broadly in line with IMGT annotations, most TCR beta V segments showed up in productive rearrangements about 87% or about 30% of the time in an earlier analysis of a few hundred of the donors. A further reported finding was that TCR beta sequences accurately predicted the HLA-A and HLA-B alleles for most subjects in the first cohort. Sequencing depth was assumed to be roughly uniform across donors in the presence/absence analyses, though that assumption may not hold. The 87-base-pair reads could not distinguish some IMGT-functional V segments, including TRBV6-2 and TRBV6-3, so those segments were excluded. A later analysis reported that several top co-occurrence clusters appeared linked to parvovirus B19, influenza, CMV and Epstein-Barr virus. The study gave a list of around 170 TCR beta chains associated with cytomegalovirus. Strong co-occurrence of HLA alleles, especially DR and DQ, made assigning TCR associations to individual alleles difficult. An association between a missense DCLRE1C variant and V-gene and J-gene trimming of TCR beta chains was found in a later genetic analysis and replicated in an independent cohort. In both the original and validation cohorts, the classifier was reported to diagnose cytomegalovirus status with high specificity and sensitivity. It was suggested by the authors that the approach could potentially be generalized to other disease states and immunological phenotypes. HLA typing was unavailable for some donors at each locus, so association tests used only the typed subset. Correlated functional status among segregating V segments might reflect linkage disequilibrium, but an unknown experimental factor could not be ruled out. In a later analysis, HLA-associated TCR beta chains showed more clonal expansion and lower generation probabilities than non-associated chains that were equally common.

The sequence derives from a young woman in good health and CMV-seronegative. The V and J genes are TRBV11-3 and TRBJ2-1; 8 junctional bases match TRBD1. Sequenced: PBMCs. The CDR3: CASSLHPGQEPRNEQFF. Here is the DNA: TGTGCCAGCAGCCTACATCCGGGACAGGAGCCTCGGAATGAGCAGTTCTTC.